This T cell receptor (beta chain) originates from a study of CD8 T cells in Susac syndrome. Sequencing of TCR beta covered CD8+ and CD4+ T cells obtained from blood. Negative isolation was used for CD8+ and CD4+ T cells, and FACS enrichment was applied to TEMRA cells. Random hexamers were used to reverse transcribe an amount of 0.5 to 1 ug RNA. Coverage of TCR beta CDR3 amplification by immunoSEQ multiplex PCR extended to 54 Vbeta and 13 Jbeta. Using its own MiXCR run on the immunoSEQ multiplex PCR reads, TCRdb lists one record per CDR3 protein. The table has fewer than 250,000 distinct CDR3 sequences, 85% to 95% seen once. This clonotype was seen just once. Germline-derived CDR1 and CDR2 are DFQATT and SNEGSKA (reference sequence). The CDR3 is 14 amino acids. J was trimmed by 6 bases and V by 4 bases; bases with no gene match: 12.

This sequence joins TRBV20-1 and TRBJ2-7; 7 nucleotides match TRBD1. This clonotype originated in a human donor in good health. Input material: CD4+ T cells from PBMCs. In DNA, the CDR3 is TGCAGTGCTATAAACCAGGGGGAAAAGAGCGAGCAGTACTTC. Translating it yields CSAINQGEKSEQYF.